Presented here are 19 T cell receptor beta chains from one specimen sequenced in a study of vaccination effects on CD4 cells after COVID-19. Only in-frame clones appear in the TCRdb table, and some are missing; sequencing was by immunoSEQ multiplex PCR. The sample holds 30,000 or so clones, about 69% seen once. Within the ViraFEST assay, antigen-specific CD4+ T cells underwent expansion with viral peptide pools prior to sequencing. Once cultured for around 11 days, the cells underwent separation to obtain CD4+ T cells. The vaccine given was either BNT162b2 or mRNA-1273, in two doses. No antigen is known for these receptors. The source material was CD4+ T cells from PBMCs cultured with HCoV-NL63 spike peptides, sampled after COVID-19 vaccination. Source of these receptors: a human donor who received a COVID-19 vaccine.

The gene calls are TRBV29-1 and TRBJ2-7; D assignment may be TRBD1 or TRBD2 (7 bases each). V lost 7 bases and J lost 5, with 18 bases in between. The CDR3 loop spans 13 amino acids. CDR1 is SQVTM, CDR2 ANQGSEA, per germline. The CDR3 sequence is CSAGPQGGHEQYF. CDR3 nucleotides: TGCAGCGCAGGGCCCCAGGGGGGGCACGAGCAGTACTTC.

The chain joins TRBV5-8 to TRBJ1-5, with D possibly being TRBD1 (5 bases). The V gene's germline CDR1 is SGHTS and CDR2 YDEGEE. V was pared by 1 base and J by 6 bases, with 20 bases between. This CDR3 has 17 amino acids. CDR3 nucleotides: TGTGCCAGCAGCTTGAATTCACGGGCGGATGGGGGTCAGCCCCAGCATTTT. This gives the protein CASSLNSRADGGQPQHF.

The chain combines TRBV3-1 (or the pseudogene TRBV3-2) with TRBJ2-1, with D unclear. V was shortened by 1 base and J by 4 bases, with 5 bases between the two germline ends. The CDR3 has 13 amino acids. CDR1 is LGHDT and CDR2 is YNNKEL in the germline V gene (reference sequence). The CDR3 DNA reads as TGTGCCAGCAGCCAAGTGCGGTACAATGAGCAGTTCTTC. Translated: CASSQVRYNEQFF.

The chain combines TRBV7-9 with TRBJ2-7; 10 bases map to TRBD2. From germline, CDR1 is SEHNR and CDR2 FQNEAQ (reference sequence). The J segment lost 4 bases and the V segment lost 5 bases, leaving 8 bases of the junction unmatched. The CDR3 contains 15 residues. The CDR3 spells CASSPGLAGVYEQYF. The CDR3 DNA reads TGTGCCAGCAGCCCCGGGCTAGCGGGAGTTTACGAGCAGTACTTC.

The chain joins TRBV3-1 (or the pseudogene TRBV3-2) to TRBJ2-5; D is perhaps TRBD1 (5 bases). The germline V gene has CDR1 LGHDT and CDR2 YNNKEL (reference sequence). The CDR3 spans 14 residues. The V end was cut by 2 bases, the J end by 3 bases, with 10 bases between. The CDR3 coding sequence is TGTGCCAGCAGCCAATCTGACAGCGAAGAGACCCAGTACTTC. Translation gives CASSQSDSEETQYF.

The rearrangement joins TRBV9 to TRBJ2-3; D ambiguous. The germline V and J ends were trimmed by 3 bases and 2 bases, with 13 bases remaining between them. This CDR3 is 15 amino acids long. CDR1 SGDLS and CDR2 YYNGEE come from the germline V gene. This CDR3 reads CASSDHGSSTDTQYF. In DNA form, the CDR3 reads TGTGCCAGCAGCGATCATGGCAGTTCCACAGATACGCAGTATTTT.

J is TRBJ1-5 and V is TRBV18; tentatively, D is TRBD1 (6 bases). Germline CDR1 and CDR2: KGHSH and LQKENI. V lost 0 bases and J 4 bases, leaving 10 bases between the germline ends. The CDR3 loop spans 15 amino acids. CDR3 sequence: CASSPPGHLNQPQHF. In DNA form, the CDR3 reads TGTGCCAGCTCACCACCGGGACATTTAAATCAGCCCCAGCATTTT. The entire variable domain, with the rest obtained from reference TRBV18 and TRBJ1-5, is as follows: NAGVMQNPRHLVRRRGQEARLRCSPMKGHSHVYWYRQLPEEGLKFMVYLQKENIIDESGMPKERFSAEFPKEGPSILRIQQVVRGDSAAYFCASSPPGHLNQPQHFGDGTRLSIL.

This clone was picked up one time. This chain links TRBV30 with TRBJ1-5; D may be TRBD1 (6 bases). From germline, CDR1 is GTSNPN and CDR2 SVGIG (reference sequence). Trimming left V 0 bases short and J 7 bases short, with 10 bases between. This CDR3 is built from 13 residues. CDR3 amino acids: CAWSVRGEQPQHF. The CDR3 DNA sequence: TGTGCCTGGAGTGTCAGGGGAGAGCAGCCCCAGCATTTT.

This clone was recorded only once. This rearrangement joins TRBV3-1 (or the pseudogene TRBV3-2) to TRBJ2-3, with 11 bases identical to TRBD2. CDR1 and CDR2 (germline): LGHDT, YNNKEL (reference sequence). CDR3 length: 17 residues. Trimming took 0 bases from V and 4 from J; bases not matched to a gene: 6. CDR3 residues: CASSQELTSGSPDTQYF. In nucleotides, the CDR3 is TGTGCCAGCAGCCAAGAATTAACTAGCGGGAGCCCAGATACGCAGTATTTT.

V usage is TRBV10-3 and J usage is TRBJ2-7; D is possibly TRBD2 (5 bases). The germline V gene has CDR1 ENHRY and CDR2 SYGVKD. Trimming removed 3 bases at V and 2 bases at J, with 14 bases between. CDR3 length: 15 residues. CDR3 DNA sequence: TGTGCCATCAGTGAAGGTGATCCGGGAACCTACGAGCAGTACTTC. Encoded protein: CAISEGDPGTYEQYF.

The J gene is TRBJ2-7, the V gene TRBV6-1, with 7 bases fitting TRBD1. V gave up 3 bases and J gave up 7 bases; unmatched junction bases: 9. This CDR3 is 14 amino acids long. From germline, CDR1 is MNHNS and CDR2 SASEGT. CDR3 in amino acids: CASSDRDRFFEQYF. In DNA, the CDR3 is TGTGCCAGCAGTGACCGGGACAGATTTTTTGAGCAGTACTTC.

The CDR3, as DNA: TGTGCCAGCAGCGTAGCCGAGGATCAGCCCCAGCATTTT. Its protein is CASSVAEDQPQHF. The chain has TRBV9 and TRBJ1-5, with unresolved D. The germline gives CDR1 SGDLS, CDR2 YYNGEE. The CDR3 has 13 amino acids. V lost 0 bases, J lost 5 bases, and 6 bases lay in between. The full variable domain, rest sourced from reference TRBV9 and TRBJ1-5, is DSGVTQTPKHLITATGQRVTLRCSPRSGDLSVYWYQQSLDQGLQFLIQYYNGEERAKGNILERFSAQQFPDLHSELNLSSLELGDSALYFCASSVAEDQPQHFGDGTRLSIL.

The chain employs TRBV6-5 and TRBJ2-2; 10 bases are a match to TRBD2. This CDR3 comprises 14 residues. The V gene's germline CDR1 is MNHEY and CDR2 SVGAGI. After removal of 10 bases from V and 4 bases from J, the junction contained 6 bases not matched to a gene. The CDR3 loop is CAIRAGGTTGELFF. As DNA, the CDR3 is TGTGCCATTCGAGCGGGAGGGACCACCGGGGAGCTGTTTTTT.

This chain links TRBV11-1 with TRBJ2-5; D unclear. Germline CDR1 SGHAT, CDR2 FQDESV (reference sequence). The CDR3 loop spans 17 amino acids. Trimming took 0 bases from V and 3 from J, leaving 17 bases between them. The CDR3 bases are TGTGCCAGCAGCTTAGCTTGGGTAGCACGGTACGAAGAGACCCAGTACTTC. This sequence encodes CASSLAWVARYEETQYF. Drawing the rest from reference TRBV11-1 and TRBJ2-5, the complete variable domain is EAEVAQSPRYKITEKSQAVAFWCDPISGHATLYWYRQILGQGPELLVQFQDESVVDDSQLPKDRFSAERLKGVDSTLKIQPAELGDSAMYLCASSLAWVARYEETQYFGPGTRLLVL.

There are a few counts of this clone. The V and J genes are TRBV24-1 and TRBJ1-5; D possibly corresponds to TRBD1 (5 bases). Germline V gene sequence: CDR1 KGHDR, CDR2 SFDVKD. This CDR3 comprises 13 residues. Trimming pared 0 bases from V and 10 bases from J, leaving 9 bases between. CDR3 nucleotide sequence: TGTGCCACCAGTGATTTGCGGGGGGAACCCCAGCATTTT. It encodes CATSDLRGEPQHF.

This rearrangement joins TRBV5-1 to TRBJ2-3; TRBD1 matches at 7 bases. The junction had 5 bases not matched to a gene; V was cut back by 4 bases and J by 0 bases. The CDR3 sequence is 15 residues long. In germline, CDR1 is SGHRS, CDR2 YFSETQ. CDR3 sequence (DNA): TGCGCCAGCAGCCCGGACAGGATTAGCACAGATACGCAGTATTTT. Its translation is CASSPDRISTDTQYF. Together with reference TRBV5-1 and TRBJ2-3, the CDR3 gives the full variable domain: KAGVTQTPRYLIKTRGQQVTLSCSPISGHRSVSWYQQTPGQGLQFLFEYFSETQRNKGNFPGRFSGRQFSNSRSEMNVSTLELGDSALYLCASSPDRISTDTQYFGPGTRLTVL.

The chain carries TRBV27 and TRBJ2-1; 12 positions agree with TRBD2. Losses at the gene ends were 6 bases for V and 6 bases for J; bases not matched to a gene: 6. This CDR3 is built from 15 residues. Germline V gives CDR1 MNHEY, CDR2 SMNVEV (reference sequence). Here the CDR3 DNA reads TGTGCCAGCAGACTAGCGGGAGGAAAAAGCAATGAGCAGTTCTTC. Protein product: CASRLAGGKSNEQFF.

This chain uses TRBV7-2 with TRBJ1-3; 7 nucleotides align to TRBD1. V lost 4 bases to trimming and J lost 0 bases; unmatched junction nucleotides: 9. Germline-derived CDR1 and CDR2 are SGHTA and FQGNSA. The CDR3 has 17 amino acids. The CDR3 reads CASSSYGTANSGNTIYF. The CDR3 DNA reads TGTGCCAGCAGCTCCTACGGGACAGCGAACTCTGGAAACACCATATATTTT.

The chain couples TRBV5-4 to TRBJ2-5, with 8 bases fitting TRBD2. The junction had 14 bases not matched to a gene; V was cut back by 2 bases and J by 5 bases. The CDR3 runs to 17 residues. The germline CDR1 and CDR2 sequences are SGHNT and YYREEE (reference sequence). The CDR3 region is CASSFGGGSGVRETQYF. As DNA, the CDR3 is TGTGCCAGCAGCTTCGGGGGGGGAAGCGGGGTTAGGGAGACCCAGTACTTC.